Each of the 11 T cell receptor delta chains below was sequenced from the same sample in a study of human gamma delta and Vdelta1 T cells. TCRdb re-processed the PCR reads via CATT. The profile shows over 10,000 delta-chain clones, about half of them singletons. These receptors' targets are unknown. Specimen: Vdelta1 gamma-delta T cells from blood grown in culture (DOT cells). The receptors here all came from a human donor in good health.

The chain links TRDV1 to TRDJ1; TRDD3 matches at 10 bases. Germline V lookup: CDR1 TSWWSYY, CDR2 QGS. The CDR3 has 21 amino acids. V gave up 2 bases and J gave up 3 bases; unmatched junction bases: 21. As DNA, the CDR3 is TGTGCTCTTGGGGAATTTTTTCCTGGTGGGGGATACCGAGCTTTGTCCGATAAACTCATCTTT. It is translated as CALGEFFPGGGYRALSDKLIF.

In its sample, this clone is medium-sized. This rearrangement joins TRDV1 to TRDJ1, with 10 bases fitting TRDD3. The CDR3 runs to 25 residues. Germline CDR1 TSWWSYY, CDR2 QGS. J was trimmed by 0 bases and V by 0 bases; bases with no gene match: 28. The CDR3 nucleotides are TGTGCTCTTGGGGAACTCTCAGGCCTTCCTAGAGTACTGGGGGATTTCCGAGGGTACACCGATAAACTCATCTTT. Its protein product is CALGELSGLPRVLGDFRGYTDKLIF.

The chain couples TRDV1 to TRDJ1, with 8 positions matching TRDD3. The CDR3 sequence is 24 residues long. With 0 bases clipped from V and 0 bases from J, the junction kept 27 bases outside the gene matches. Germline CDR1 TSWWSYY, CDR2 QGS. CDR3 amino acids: CALGELQLLPTGGSDTAHTDKLIF. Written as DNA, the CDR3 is TGTGCTCTTGGGGAACTCCAACTCCTCCCTACTGGGGGGTCCGATACAGCTCACACCGATAAACTCATCTTT.

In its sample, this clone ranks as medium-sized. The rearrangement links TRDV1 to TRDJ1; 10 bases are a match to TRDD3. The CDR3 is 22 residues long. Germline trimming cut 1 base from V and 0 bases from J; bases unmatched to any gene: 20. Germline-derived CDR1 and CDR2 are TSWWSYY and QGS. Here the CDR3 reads CALGERYSGNYWGISNTDKLIF. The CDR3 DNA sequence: TGTGCTCTTGGGGAACGGTACTCGGGGAATTACTGGGGGATTTCGAACACCGATAAACTCATCTTT.

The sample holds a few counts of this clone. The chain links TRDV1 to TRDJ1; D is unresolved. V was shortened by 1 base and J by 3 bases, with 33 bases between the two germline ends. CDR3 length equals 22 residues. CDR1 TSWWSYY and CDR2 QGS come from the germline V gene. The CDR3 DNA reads TGTGCTCTTGGGGAACGGACGCCCCTCCGCCGGGGTACTATGGGTAACGCCGATAAACTCATCTTT. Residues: CALGERTPLRRGTMGNADKLIF.

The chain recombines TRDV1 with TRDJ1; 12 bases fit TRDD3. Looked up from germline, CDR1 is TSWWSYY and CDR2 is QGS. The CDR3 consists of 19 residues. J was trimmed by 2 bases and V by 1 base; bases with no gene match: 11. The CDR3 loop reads CALGEPFLWGIRLTDKLIF. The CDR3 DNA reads TGTGCTCTTGGGGAACCCTTCCTCTGGGGGATACGATTAACCGATAAACTCATCTTT.

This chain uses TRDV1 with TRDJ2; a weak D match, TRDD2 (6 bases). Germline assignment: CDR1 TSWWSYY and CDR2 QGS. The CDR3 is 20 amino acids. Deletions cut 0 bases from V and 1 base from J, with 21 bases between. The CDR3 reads CALGELGAYPTFILTAQLFF. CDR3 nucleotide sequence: TGTGCTCTTGGGGAACTAGGGGCGTATCCTACCTTCATTTTGACAGCACAACTCTTCTTT.

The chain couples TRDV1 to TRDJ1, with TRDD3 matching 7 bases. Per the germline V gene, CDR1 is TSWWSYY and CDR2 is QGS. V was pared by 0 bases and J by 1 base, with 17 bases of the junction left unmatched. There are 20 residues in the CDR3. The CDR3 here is CALGELWPTQGHWGTDKLIF. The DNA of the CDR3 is TGTGCTCTTGGGGAACTTTGGCCCACCCAGGGACACTGGGGCACCGATAAACTCATCTTT.

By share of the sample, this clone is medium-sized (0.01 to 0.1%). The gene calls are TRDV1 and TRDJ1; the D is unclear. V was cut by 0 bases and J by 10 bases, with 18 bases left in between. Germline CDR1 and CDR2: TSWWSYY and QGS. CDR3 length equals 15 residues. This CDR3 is CALGELKPLLHLLIF. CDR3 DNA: TGTGCTCTTGGGGAACTAAAACCTCTCCTCCACTTACTCATCTTT.

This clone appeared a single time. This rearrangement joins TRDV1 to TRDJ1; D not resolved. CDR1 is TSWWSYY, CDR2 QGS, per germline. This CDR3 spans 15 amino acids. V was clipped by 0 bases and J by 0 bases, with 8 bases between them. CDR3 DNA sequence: TGTGCTCTTGGGGAACTCTGCCCCCACACCGATAAACTCATCTTT. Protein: CALGELCPHTDKLIF.

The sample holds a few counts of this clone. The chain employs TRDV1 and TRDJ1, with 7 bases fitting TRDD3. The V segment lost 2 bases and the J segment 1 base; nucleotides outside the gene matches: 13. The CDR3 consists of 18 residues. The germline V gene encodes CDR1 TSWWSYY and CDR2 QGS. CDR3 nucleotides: TGTGCTCTTGGGGAAATGGGGGACTCCCCTCTCCGCACCGATAAACTCATCTTT. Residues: CALGEMGDSPLRTDKLIF.